This entry lists 13 T cell receptor beta chains sequenced from one sample in a study of post-analysis software for immune sequencing data. General study points: In patients, about five TRBV segments were more frequent than in controls, with TRBV5-6, TRBV5-1 and TRBV20-1 among them.

The antigens of these receptors remain unknown. The TCR beta cDNA libraries carried unique molecular identifiers. From the PCR reads, TCRdb called clonotypes with MiXCR, one entry per CDR3 protein. The table records hundreds of thousands of distinct CDR3 sequences, around 27% of them present only once. Sequencing used blood. The source is a girl aged 5-17 years with multiple sclerosis.

V usage is TRBV5-5 and J usage is TRBJ1-5; tentative D call: TRBD1 (6 bases). The CDR3 is made up of 16 amino acids. The V gene lost 4 bases and the J gene lost 4 bases, with 18 bases spanning the gap. The germline gives CDR1 SGHKS, CDR2 YYEKEE (reference sequence). CDR3 bases: TGTGCCAGCAGCAGGAACAGGGACTTAGCAAATCAGCCCCAGCATTTT. Translation gives CASSRNRDLANQPQHF.

This clonotype was counted a few times. The chain joins TRBV4-1 to TRBJ1-5, with D uncertain. From germline, CDR1 is MGHRA and CDR2 YSYEKL. Trimming removed 0 bases from V and 6 bases from J, with 6 bases in between. The CDR3 is 13 amino acids. Here the CDR3 reads CASSQDRVQPQHF. In nucleotides, the CDR3 is TGCGCCAGCAGCCAAGATAGGGTTCAGCCCCAGCATTTT.

This clonotype has only a few counts. This chain links TRBV29-1 with TRBJ2-3; possible D gene TRBD2, 6 bases. The CDR3 sequence is 15 residues long. With 2 bases removed from V and 2 bases from J, the gap between germline ends came to 14 bases. Germline V gene sequence: CDR1 SQVTM, CDR2 ANQGSEA. The CDR3 here is CSVESLGLPTDTQYF. CDR3 DNA: TGCAGCGTTGAATCACTCGGACTACCCACAGATACGCAGTATTTT.

This rearrangement joins TRBV12-3 or TRBV12-4 to TRBJ2-7; maybe TRBD1 (6 bases). The CDR3 contains 15 residues. V shed 6 bases and J shed 6 bases, with 21 bases lying between them. The CDR3 loop reads CASSLQGGLGCEQYF. The CDR3 nucleotides are TGTGCCAGCAGCCTACAGGGCGGTCTCGGCTGCGAGCAGTACTTC.

The rearrangement links TRBV7-8 to TRBJ2-7, with D maybe TRBD1 (6 bases). Trimming cost V 1 base and J 4 bases, with 17 bases left between them. Germline CDR1 reads SGHVS; CDR2 reads FQNEAQ. The CDR3 is 16 residues long. The CDR3 DNA reads TGTGCCAGCAGCTTAGGTCGGTGGACAGCTAAATACGAGCAGTACTTC. As protein: CASSLGRWTAKYEQYF.

The chain uses TRBV6-5 and TRBJ2-3; 15 bases align to TRBD2. V lost 5 bases, J lost 10 bases, and 7 bases stayed unmatched. Germline V gives CDR1 MNHEY, CDR2 SVGAGI. There are 15 residues in the CDR3. The CDR3 DNA follows: TGTGCCAGCAGTGCTGGGACTAGCGGGGGGCGGGCGCAGTATTTT. This encodes CASSAGTSGGRAQYF.

This clonotype was seen more than once but under ten times. This chain uses TRBV29-1 with TRBJ2-3; unclear D gene. The CDR3 sequence is 13 residues long. V lost 5 bases and J lost 2, with 11 bases in between. From germline, CDR1 is SQVTM and CDR2 ANQGSEA. Written as DNA, the CDR3 is TGCAGCGTTCTGATAGCTAACACAGATACGCAGTATTTT. It encodes CSVLIANTDTQYF.

In this sample, this clonotype turned up many times. The genes are TRBV27 and TRBJ2-1; tentatively, D is TRBD1 (6 bases). This CDR3 is built from 12 residues. The V end was cut by 6 bases, the J end by 12 bases, with 15 bases between. Per the germline V gene, CDR1 is MNHEY and CDR2 is SMNVEV (reference sequence). In nucleotides, the CDR3 is TGTGCCAGCAGCCTAACAGGGCGCGGGCAGTTCTTC. It specifies CASSLTGRGQFF.

In this sample, this clonotype turned up a few times. The CDR3 sequence: CASSLARQGAHYGYTF. CDR3 coding DNA: TGTGCCAGCAGCTTAGCAAGACAGGGGGCACACTATGGCTACACCTTC. The chain uses TRBV7-8 and TRBJ1-2, with 10 bases fitting TRBD1. The V gene's germline CDR1 is SGHVS and CDR2 FQNEAQ. V shed 0 bases and J 3 bases; nucleotides not matched to a gene: 4. This CDR3 region has 16 residues.

In its sample, this clonotype was seen many times. This rearrangement joins TRBV5-5 to TRBJ1-2; the D is unclear. Germline CDR1 reads SGHKS; CDR2 reads YYEKEE (reference sequence). The CDR3 spans 13 residues. V was clipped by 0 bases and J by 5 bases, with 8 bases between them. The CDR3 loop is CASSLADLYGYTF. As DNA, the CDR3 is TGTGCCAGCAGCTTGGCCGACCTATATGGCTACACCTTC.

V usage is TRBV7-2 and J usage is TRBJ2-5, with 10 bases that match TRBD2. Unmatched junction bases numbered 16, after V lost 5 bases and J lost 1 base. Germline V gene lookup returns CDR1 SGHTA and CDR2 FQGNSA. The CDR3 extends over 19 amino acids. The CDR3 bases are TGTGCCAGCAGCCTCTCCGGGGGTAGCGGGGGGAACCCCCAAGAGACCCAGTACTTC. Amino acids: CASSLSGGSGGNPQETQYF.

V gene TRBV2 combines with J gene TRBJ2-1; 9 positions match TRBD1. The trim removed 9 bases at V and 0 bases at J, leaving 15 bases unmatched. The CDR3 contains 18 residues. Germline CDR1 and CDR2: SNHLY and FYNNEI. The CDR3, as DNA: TGTGCCAGAACCGGGACAGGGCGTCTCGTAGGCTCCTACAATGAGCAGTTCTTC. Its translation is CARTGTGRLVGSYNEQFF. The variable domain in full, with the rest retrieved from reference TRBV2 and TRBJ2-1, is EPEVTQTPSHQVTQMGQEVILRCVPISNHLYFYWYRQILGQKVEFLVSFYNNEISEKSEIFDDQFSVERPDGSNFTLKIRSTKLEDSAMYFCARTGTGRLVGSYNEQFFGPGTRLTVL.

V and J are TRBV5-1 and TRBJ2-1; 10 bases map to TRBD2. CDR1 SGHRS and CDR2 YFSETQ come from the germline V gene. Trimming cost V 1 base and J 5 bases; bases outside gene matches: 3. This CDR3 comprises 15 residues. The CDR3 nucleotides are TGCGCCAGCAGCTTGCGGACTAGCGGTGACAATGAGCAGTTCTTC. It is translated as CASSLRTSGDNEQFF.